This T cell receptor beta chain comes out of a study of blood T cell repertoires in COVID-19. Overall study: Samples of COVID-19 (acute and convalescent) were obtained from the United States, Italy and Spain. In each case, the material was cDNA or gDNA derived from T cells, B-cell-depleted T cells, or PBMCs.

Per germline, CDR1 SQVTM and CDR2 ANQGSEA. Trimming at V came to 7 bases and at J to 4 bases, leaving 3 bases not matched to a gene. The CDR3 is 11 residues long. As handled by the study authors: Estimation of nucleated cell counts relied on the amplification of reference gene primers. The method was immunoSEQ multiplex PCR; TCRdb's version includes in-frame clones alone and lacks a portion of them. That table furnishes V, J and clone size, whereas the DNA furnished D and trimming. The repertoire holds 330,000 or so clones, with 87% as singletons. This receptor was taken from a man aged 25-45 years with COVID-19, enrolled during active disease. J is TRBJ1-2 and V is TRBV29-1, with 7 bases identical to TRBD1. Sequencing used peripheral blood. The CDR3, as DNA: TGCAGCGCTGGGACAGTCTATGGCTACACCTTC. Translated, it gives CSAGTVYGYTF.